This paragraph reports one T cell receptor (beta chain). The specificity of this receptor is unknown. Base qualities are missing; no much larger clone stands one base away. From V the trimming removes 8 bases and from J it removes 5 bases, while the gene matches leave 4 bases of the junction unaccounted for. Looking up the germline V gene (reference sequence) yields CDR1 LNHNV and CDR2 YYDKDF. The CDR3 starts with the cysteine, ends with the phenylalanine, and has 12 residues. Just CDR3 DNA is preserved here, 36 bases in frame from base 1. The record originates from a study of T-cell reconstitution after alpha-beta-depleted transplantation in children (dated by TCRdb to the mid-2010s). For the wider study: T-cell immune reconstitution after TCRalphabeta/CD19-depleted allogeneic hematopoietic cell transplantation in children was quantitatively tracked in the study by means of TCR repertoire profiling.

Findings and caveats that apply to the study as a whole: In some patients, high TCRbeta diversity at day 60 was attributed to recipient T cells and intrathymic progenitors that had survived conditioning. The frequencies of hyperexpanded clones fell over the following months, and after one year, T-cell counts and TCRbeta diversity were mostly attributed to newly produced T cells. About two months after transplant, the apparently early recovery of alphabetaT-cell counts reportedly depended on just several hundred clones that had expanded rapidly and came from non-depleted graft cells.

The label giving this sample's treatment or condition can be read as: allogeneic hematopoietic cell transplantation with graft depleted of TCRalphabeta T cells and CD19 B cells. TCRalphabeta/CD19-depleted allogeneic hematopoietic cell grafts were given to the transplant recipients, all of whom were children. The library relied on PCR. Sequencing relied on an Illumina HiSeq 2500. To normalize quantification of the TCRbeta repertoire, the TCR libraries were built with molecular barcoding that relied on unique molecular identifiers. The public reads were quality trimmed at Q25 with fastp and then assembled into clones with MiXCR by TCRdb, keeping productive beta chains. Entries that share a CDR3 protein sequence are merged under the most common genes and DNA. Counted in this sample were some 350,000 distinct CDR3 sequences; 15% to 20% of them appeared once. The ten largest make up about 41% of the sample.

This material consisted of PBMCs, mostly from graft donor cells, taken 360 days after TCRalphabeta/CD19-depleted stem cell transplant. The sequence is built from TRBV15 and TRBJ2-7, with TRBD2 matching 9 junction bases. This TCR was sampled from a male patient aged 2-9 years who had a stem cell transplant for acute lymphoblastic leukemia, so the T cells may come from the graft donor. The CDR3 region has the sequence CATLSGRNEQYF. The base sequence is TGTGCCACCCTTAGCGGGAGAAACGAGCAGTACTTC.